This T cell receptor beta chain was identified in a study of cytomegalovirus exposure and HLA in healthy donors. Use of 60 Vbeta and 13 Jbeta primers characterized the PCR. The method was immunoSEQ multiplex PCR; TCRdb's version includes in-frame clones alone and lacks a portion of them. This sample carries some 200,000 clones, around four fifths of them seen once, and the ten largest clones take about 3.1%. Study results and caveats: Around 18,000 TCR beta sequences were associated with HLA alleles at 0.05 false discovery rate in a later analysis. An analysis that came later showed most CMV-associated TCR beta chains appearing HLA-restricted.

This clone was seen a few times. What it recognizes is unknown. Sequenced material: PBMCs. The TCR was taken from a female donor in good health and CMV-seronegative.

CDR3: CASSSNLAGQETQYF. For the CDR3, the DNA is TGTGCCAGCAGCTCAAACCTAGCGGGGCAAGAGACCCAGTACTTC. The V gene is TRBV5-4, the J gene TRBJ2-5, with TRBD2 matching 9 bases. The CDR3 covers 15 residues. Per germline, CDR1 SGHNT and CDR2 YYREEE (reference sequence). The ends lost 3 bases at V and 2 bases at J; junction bases unmatched: 5.